The rows below give T cell receptor beta chains drawn from one sample of a study of CD8 T cells in Susac syndrome. A single record per CDR3 protein comes from TCRdb applying MiXCR to the immunoSEQ multiplex PCR reads. The repertoire includes 150,000 to 200,000 distinct CDR3 sequences, approximately 94% of them detected once, and roughly 0.12% sits in the top ten. Sequenced: CD4+ T cells from PBMCs. The origin of the receptors is a human donor with Susac syndrome. The CDR3 runs from the conserved cysteine through the conserved F or W. D genes are given only for firm matches. The size of a clone is reported for some rows only, either as once, few or many, or as a class for expanded clones.

clone size,V gene,J gene,D gene,CDR3 protein,CDR3 DNA
once,TRBV6-5,TRBJ1-6,NA,CASSPGTTAGSPLHF,TGTGCCAGCAGTCCGGGGACCACCGCGGGATCACCCCTCCACTTT
NA,TRBV6-1,TRBJ2-5,TRBD1,CASSIQPGQESETQYF,TGTGCCAGCAGTATCCAACCGGGACAGGAATCAGAGACCCAGTACTTC
NA,TRBV12-3/TRBV12-4,TRBJ2-5,TRBD2,CASRPGLAAGAETQYF,TGTGCCAGCAGACCGGGACTAGCGGCCGGCGCGGAGACCCAGTACTTC
NA,TRBV6-1,TRBJ2-5,TRBD2,CASRAGTSVGTQYF,TGTGCCAGCAGGGCCGGGACTAGCGTCGGGACCCAGTACTTC
NA,TRBV15,TRBJ1-2,NA,CATNPDRANYGYTF,TGTGCCACCAACCCGGACAGAGCAAACTATGGCTACACCTTC
NA,TRBV18,TRBJ2-7,NA,CASSPYGSGDSYEQYF,TGTGCCAGCTCACCATACGGGTCGGGTGACTCCTACGAGCAGTACTTC
NA,TRBV7-9,TRBJ2-1,NA,CASSPVAREVRNEQFF,TGTGCCAGCAGCCCCGTCGCCAGGGAGGTTAGAAATGAGCAGTTCTTC
NA,TRBV5-6,TRBJ2-7,TRBD1,CASSLGQGLAYEQYF,TGTGCCAGCAGCTTGGGACAGGGCCTGGCCTACGAGCAGTACTTC
few,TRBV7-9,TRBJ2-1,TRBD2,CASSPRGGTYNEQFF,TGTGCCAGCAGCCCGCGGGGGGGCACCTACAATGAGCAGTTCTTC
NA,TRBV12-3/TRBV12-4,TRBJ1-2,TRBD1,CASSYGQGIYGYTF,TGTGCCAGCAGTTACGGACAGGGAATCTATGGCTACACCTTC
NA,TRBV20-1,TRBJ2-7,NA,CSARDQGGVGEQYF,TGCAGTGCTAGGGATCAGGGTGGGGTGGGCGAGCAGTACTTC
NA,TRBV30,TRBJ2-7,NA,CAWQRETKPSYEQYF,TGTGCCTGGCAAAGGGAGACAAAACCCTCCTACGAGCAGTACTTC
NA,TRBV7-2,TRBJ2-7,TRBD2,CASSPLGGTVSYEQYF,TGTGCCAGCAGCCCCTTGGGAGGGACGGTATCCTACGAGCAGTACTTC
NA,TRBV25-1,TRBJ2-1,NA,CASSDPARRGGNEQFF,TGTGCCAGCAGTGACCCGGCCCGGCGGGGTGGGAATGAGCAGTTCTTC
NA,TRBV6-5,TRBJ1-5,NA,CASRPRGNQPQHF,TGTGCCAGCAGGCCCAGGGGCAATCAGCCCCAGCATTTT
NA,TRBV12-3/TRBV12-4,TRBJ2-1,NA,CASSLFRGSYNEQFF,TGTGCCAGCAGTTTATTTCGGGGGTCCTACAATGAGCAGTTCTTC
NA,TRBV20-1,TRBJ1-2,NA,CSAGDSGPGKSGYTF,TGCAGTGCTGGGGATTCAGGTCCAGGGAAGAGCGGCTACACCTTC
few,TRBV18,TRBJ1-2,NA,CASSLDGYGYTF,TGTGCCAGCTCCCTAGACGGGTATGGCTACACCTTC
NA,TRBV4-1,TRBJ1-2,NA,CASSQESALNYGYTF,TGCGCCAGCAGCCAAGAGTCAGCTCTTAACTATGGCTACACCTTC
NA,TRBV5-4,TRBJ2-5,TRBD2,CASSRTSDLSLETQYF,TGTGCCAGCAGCCGAACTAGCGACCTTAGCTTAGAGACCCAGTACTTC
NA,TRBV20-1,TRBJ2-3,NA,CSARSPTRATDTQYF,TGCAGTGCCCGAAGCCCCACTCGGGCCACAGATACGCAGTATTTT
NA,TRBV4-3,TRBJ2-7,TRBD1,CASSQRQGAYEQYF,TGCGCCAGCAGCCAACGACAGGGGGCTTACGAGCAGTACTTC
NA,TRBV7-2,TRBJ2-3,TRBD1,CASSRDRGDTQYF,TGTGCCAGCAGCAGGGACAGGGGAGATACGCAGTATTTT
NA,TRBV7-3,TRBJ2-6,NA,CASSSSPRAVQPSGANVLTF,TGTGCCAGCAGCTCATCTCCCAGGGCCGTTCAACCCTCTGGGGCCAACGTCCTGACTTTC
NA,TRBV3-1,TRBJ1-1,NA,CASSLLGRANTEAFF,TGTGCCAGCAGCCTACTGGGACGGGCGAACACTGAAGCTTTCTTT
NA,TRBV12-3/TRBV12-4,TRBJ1-1,NA,CASSLALWAEAFF,TGTGCCAGCAGTTTAGCGCTTTGGGCTGAAGCTTTCTTT
NA,TRBV30,TRBJ1-1,NA,CAWRSGGLRYTEAFF,TGTGCCTGGAGAAGTGGGGGGCTAAGGTACACTGAAGCTTTCTTT
NA,TRBV3-1,TRBJ2-7,NA,CASSLSGLPEQYF,TGTGCCAGCAGCTTGAGCGGGTTGCCCGAGCAGTACTTC
once,TRBV25-1,TRBJ2-2,NA,CASSDNTGELFF,TGTGCCAGCAGTGATAACACCGGGGAGCTGTTTTTT
NA,TRBV29-1,TRBJ2-4,NA,CSVEGRGRDIQYF,TGCAGCGTTGAAGGCAGGGGACGGGACATTCAGTACTTC
NA,TRBV12-3/TRBV12-4,TRBJ2-7,TRBD1,CASGEPGQDSYEQYF,TGTGCCAGCGGAGAACCGGGACAGGACTCCTACGAGCAGTACTTC
NA,TRBV5-6,TRBJ1-1,NA,CASSLSQQGGTEAFF,TGTGCCAGCAGCTTGAGTCAACAGGGCGGCACTGAAGCTTTCTTT
few,TRBV7-9,TRBJ1-1,NA,CASSPRTVGTEAFF,TGTGCCAGCAGCCCTAGGACGGTAGGGACTGAAGCTTTCTTT
NA,TRBV6-6,TRBJ2-7,NA,CASSYVPGSGAQYF,TGTGCCAGCAGTTATGTCCCTGGTTCGGGTGCGCAGTACTTC
NA,TRBV23-1,TRBJ1-4,NA,CASSQSLRPKEKLFF,TGCGCCAGCAGTCAATCACTTCGTCCGAAGGAAAAACTGTTTTTT
NA,TRBV3-1,TRBJ2-1,NA,CASSPAINEQFF,TGTGCCAGCAGCCCCGCCATCAATGAGCAGTTCTTC
NA,TRBV9,TRBJ1-2,NA,CASSNRTVLYGYTF,TGTGCCAGCAGCAACCGGACAGTGCTCTATGGCTACACCTTC